This T cell receptor beta chain was retrieved from a study of identical twins. Study results and limitations: Cord blood beta clonotypes that were abundant carried fewer insertions, and memory repertoires showed no such trend. Among out-of-frame alpha sequences shared by twins, low generation probability occurred in excess. With beta out-of-frame sequences, excess sharing by twins was weaker.

Through template switching, a universal primer site was introduced, and the cDNA contained unique molecular identifiers. TCRdb used MiXCR to reprocess the 5' RACE reads, holding one entry per CDR3 protein. Of about 450,000 distinct CDR3 sequences detected, about 18% appear once; the ten largest clones hold 12%. The sample holds a few counts of this clonotype. Its antigen is not known. Trimming took 8 bases from V and 2 from J; bases not matched to a gene: 13. Germline V gene data show CDR1 as ENHRY and CDR2 as SYGVKD. This CDR3 has 16 amino acids. The TCR comes from a man between 45 and 60 years old in good health. This chain joins TRBV10-3 and TRBJ2-7; TRBD1 agrees at 9 bases. Sequencing was performed on naive T cells sorted from blood. The CDR3 DNA reads as TGTGCCATCTCGATTTCAACCCGGGACAGGGCCTACGAGCAGTACTTC. This sequence encodes CAISISTRDRAYEQYF.